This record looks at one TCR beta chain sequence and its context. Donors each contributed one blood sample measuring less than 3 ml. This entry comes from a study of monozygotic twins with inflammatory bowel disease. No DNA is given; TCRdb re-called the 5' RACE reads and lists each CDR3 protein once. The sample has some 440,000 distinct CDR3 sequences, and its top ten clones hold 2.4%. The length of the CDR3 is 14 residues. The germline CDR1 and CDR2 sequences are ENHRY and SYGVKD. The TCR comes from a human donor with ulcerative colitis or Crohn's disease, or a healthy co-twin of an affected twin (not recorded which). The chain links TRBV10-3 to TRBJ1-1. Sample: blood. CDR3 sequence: CAISESGENTEAFF.